These 20 T cell receptor beta chains were sequenced from one sample in a study of molecular identifiers for immune sequencing clone quantification. TCRdb reprocessed the PCR reads via MiXCR and lists one record per CDR3 protein. The sample shows about 320,000 distinct CDR3 sequences, about a fifth of them seen only once. Sample: naive CD8+ T cells from blood, with Jurkat cell RNA spiked in. Subset in this sample: FACS-sorted CD8+CD4-CCR7+CD45RA+ naive T cells. The receptors were gathered from a human donor in good health. Some libraries in this study had Jurkat cell RNA spiked in.

V gene TRBV29-1 combines with J gene TRBJ1-4, with 7 bases that match TRBD1. Germline V CDR1 and CDR2: SQVTM, ANQGSEA. The CDR3 consists of 11 residues. The CDR3 sequence is CGVNRGGKLFF. The CDR3 nucleotides are TGCGGTGTTAACAGGGGAGGAAAACTGTTTTTT.

This clonotype was seen many times. V gene TRBV5-1 combines with J gene TRBJ2-5, with D perhaps TRBD2 (6 bases). The CDR3 covers 15 residues. V was pared by 1 base and J by 2 bases, with 12 bases between. Germline CDR1 SGHRS, CDR2 YFSETQ. Written as DNA, the CDR3 is TGCGCCAGCAGCTTGAATGGGGACTTACAAGAGACCCAGTACTTC. Translation gives CASSLNGDLQETQYF.

As regards this clonotype: This may be a read error, as it is one base from a much larger clone. The chain couples TRBV29-1 to TRBJ1-2, with a tentative D call TRBD1 (5 bases). The CDR3 contains 11 residues. Trimming pared 4 bases from V and 3 bases from J, leaving 6 bases between. CDR1 and CDR2 from the germline V gene are SQVTM and ANQGSEA. CDR3 nucleotide sequence: TGCAGCGTTGCACAGGACTATGGCTACACCTTC. It encodes CSVAQDYGYTF.

This clonotype was counted between two and nine times. The V gene is TRBV11-2, the J gene TRBJ2-1, with D unresolved. V was trimmed by 5 bases and J by 9 bases, leaving 11 bases between them. The CDR3 runs 12 residues. Germline-derived CDR1 and CDR2 are SGHAT and FQNNGV. As DNA, the CDR3 is TGTGCCAGCAGCCCAGGTCGCGTTGAGCAGTTCTTC. Its translation: CASSPGRVEQFF.

Points on this clonotype: The junction does not match germline at one end; this may be a read error. The chain uses TRBV12-3 or TRBV12-4 and TRBJ2-3, with 10 bases lining up with TRBD2. CDR3 length: 12 residues. The CDR3 is CASSPSGGETHF. The CDR3 bases are TGTGCCAGCAGTCCCAGCGGGGGGGAAACCCATTTT.

For this clonotype: A much larger clone sits a single nucleotide away, making a read error possible. The chain recombines TRBV29-1 with TRBJ1-2; TRBD1 agrees at 7 bases. CDR1 is SQVTM and CDR2 is ANQGSEA in the germline V gene. CDR3 size: 9 residues. The CDR3 sequence: CSVEEGDSF. Written as DNA, the CDR3 is TGCAGCGTTGAAGAAGGGGACAGTTTC. The full variable domain, rest sourced from reference TRBV29-1 and TRBJ1-2, is SAVISQKPSRDICQRGTSLTIQCQVDSQVTMMFWYRQQPGQSLTLIATANQGSEATYESGFVIDKFPISRPNLTFSTLTVSNMSPEDSSIYLCSVEEGDSFGSGTRLTVV.

The rearrangement links TRBV29-1 to TRBJ2-7; D remains unclear. Per germline, CDR1 SQVTM and CDR2 ANQGSEA. The CDR3 is made up of 14 amino acids. Trimming stripped 4 bases from V and 6 bases from J, with 19 bases between. The CDR3 nucleotides are TGCAGCGTTGCCGCGGCCAATCTGATGGCCGAGCAGTACTTC. Its translation: CSVAAANLMAEQYF.

This clonotype was observed many times. The CDR3 region is CSVRLAGGGMEQYF. The CDR3 DNA reads TGCAGTGTTCGACTAGCGGGAGGGGGAATGGAGCAGTACTTC. The rearrangement uses TRBV20-1 and TRBJ2-7, with TRBD2 matching 14 bases. The CDR3 is made up of 14 amino acids. The germline V gene has CDR1 DFQATT and CDR2 SNEGSKA (reference sequence). The V gene end was trimmed by 7 bases and the J gene end by 7 bases; junction bases not matched to a gene: 9.

Concerning this clonotype itself: An end of the junction differs from the germline gene, which may be a read error. The genes are TRBV7-9 and TRBJ2-5; 7 bases are shared with TRBD2. The CDR3 runs 15 residues. Germline CDR1 and CDR2: SEHNR and FQNEAQ (reference sequence). Here the CDR3 DNA reads TGTGCCGGCAGCTTCGGACTAGTCTCAGGAGAGACCCAGTACTTC. It encodes CAGSFGLVSGETQYF.

This clonotype has a handful of counts. This chain uses TRBV6-2 or TRBV6-3 with TRBJ2-5; 7 bases line up with TRBD2. Germline CDR1 MNHEY, CDR2 SVGEGT. The CDR3 length is 14 residues. Germline trimming cut 4 bases from V and 0 bases from J; bases unmatched to any gene: 2. The DNA of the CDR3 is TGTGCCAGCAGTTGTGCGGGAGACCAAGAGACCCAGTACTTC. Residues: CASSCAGDQETQYF.

This clonotype has ten or more counts. The chain joins TRBV4-1 to TRBJ2-1; 10 bases are a match to TRBD1. Germline V CDR1 and CDR2: MGHRA, YSYEKL. V dropped 1 base and J dropped 7; count of bases not matched to a gene: 10. CDR3 length equals 17 residues. CDR3 nucleotides: TGCGCCAGCAGCCAAGTCCAAGTCGGGACAGGGGCTAATGAGCAGTTCTTC. As protein: CASSQVQVGTGANEQFF.

The genes are TRBV19 and TRBJ2-1; TRBD1 matches at 8 bases. The J segment lost 10 bases and the V segment lost 5 bases, leaving 10 bases of the junction unmatched. The germline gives CDR1 LNHDA, CDR2 SQIVND (reference sequence). The CDR3 consists of 14 residues. CDR3 bases: TGTGCCAGTAGTCCAACGACAGGGGTCGGGGAGCAGTTCTTC. Its translation: CASSPTTGVGEQFF. Variable domain in full (rest from reference TRBV19 and TRBJ2-1): DGGITQSPKYLFRKEGQNVTLSCEQNLNHDAMYWYRQDPGQGLRLIYYSQIVNDFQKGDIAEGYSVSREKKESFPLTVTSAQKNPTAFYLCASSPTTGVGEQFFGPGTRLTVL.

This clonotype has at least ten counts. The junction departs from the called germline gene at one end, perhaps through a read error. The V and J genes are TRBV5-1 and TRBJ2-3, with 7 nucleotides matching TRBD1. The CDR3 loop spans 18 amino acids. Germline CDR1 SGHRS, CDR2 YFSETQ. CDR3 sequence: CASSGPAGQTGFTATQYF. CDR3 nucleotides: TGCGCCAGCAGCGGGCCTGCGGGTCAGACAGGGTTCACAGCTACGCAGTATTTT. The whole variable domain, filled in from reference TRBV5-1 and TRBJ2-3, reads KAGVTQTPRYLIKTRGQQVTLSCSPISGHRSVSWYQQTPGQGLQFLFEYFSETQRNKGNFPGRFSGRQFSNSRSEMNVSTLELGDSALYLCASSGPAGQTGFTATQYFGPGTRLTVL.

This clonotype was recorded many times. The rearrangement uses TRBV7-9 and TRBJ2-7; no clear D gene. Trimming left V 5 bases short and J 1 base short, with 6 bases between. The CDR3 is 12 amino acids. CDR1 is SEHNR, CDR2 FQNEAQ, per germline (reference sequence). Here the CDR3 reads CASSPESYEQYF. In DNA, the CDR3 is TGTGCCAGCAGCCCCGAGTCCTACGAGCAGTACTTC.

This clonotype was observed at least ten times. The chain is built from TRBV7-6 and TRBJ2-7, with TRBD2 matching over 11 bases. V shed 5 bases, J shed 6 bases, and the junction held 9 bases outside the gene matches. Germline V gives CDR1 SGHVS, CDR2 FNYEAQ. This CDR3 comprises 15 residues. The CDR3 coding sequence is TGTGCCAGCAGCACCTTAGCGGGAGGGCCGCGCGAGCAGTACTTC. This translates into CASSTLAGGPREQYF.

Regarding this clonotype: A much larger clone sits a single nucleotide away, making a read error possible. The chain carries TRBV2 and TRBJ1-1; D is unresolved. The V gene's germline CDR1 is SNHLY and CDR2 FYNNEI. The CDR3 spans 12 residues. The DNA of the CDR3 is TGTACCAGCAAAATGGTGATAACTGAAGCTTTCTTT. This encodes CTSKMVITEAFF.

V and J are TRBV7-9 and TRBJ2-3; no definite D call. CDR1 SEHNR and CDR2 FQNEAQ come from the germline V gene (reference sequence). The CDR3 totals 14 residues. The V and J ends lost 4 bases and 4 bases respectively, with 12 bases between them. The CDR3 nucleotides read TGTGCCAGCAGCTCCCAAGTGGGCCCAGATACGCAGTATTTT. Translated, it gives CASSSQVGPDTQYF.

The chain recombines TRBV18 with TRBJ2-7; D is perhaps TRBD2 (6 bases). CDR1 is KGHSH and CDR2 is LQKENI in the germline V gene. Trimming shortened V by 5 bases and J by 3 bases, and 17 bases separated the two germline ends. This CDR3 is built from 15 residues. The DNA for the CDR3 is TGTGCCAGCTCAGAAGGGACGGGAGCCTACTACGAGCAGTACTTC. It specifies CASSEGTGAYYEQYF. Drawing the rest from reference TRBV18 and TRBJ2-7, the complete variable domain is NAGVMQNPRHLVRRRGQEARLRCSPMKGHSHVYWYRQLPEEGLKFMVYLQKENIIDESGMPKERFSAEFPKEGPSILRIQQVVRGDSAAYFCASSEGTGAYYEQYFGPGTRLTVT.

This clonotype was seen many times. The genes are TRBV28 and TRBJ2-7, with D possibly TRBD1 on 5 matching bases. V was cut by 3 bases and J by 2 bases, with 11 bases left in between. There are 14 residues in the CDR3. Germline V gives CDR1 MDHEN, CDR2 SYDVKM. CDR3 sequence reads: CASSFSGQAYEQYF. The CDR3 region has the DNA TGTGCCAGCAGTTTCTCCGGACAAGCCTACGAGCAGTACTTC.

The gene calls are TRBV13 and TRBJ2-7; the match to TRBD1 covers 7 bases. The CDR3 totals 12 residues. V shed 6 bases, J shed 5 bases, and the junction held 4 bases outside the gene matches. Germline loops: CDR1 PRHDT, CDR2 FYEKMQ (reference sequence). This CDR3 reads CASRSQGHEQYF. The CDR3 nucleotides are TGTGCCAGCAGATCACAGGGGCACGAGCAGTACTTC.